This entry is about one T cell receptor (beta chain). The data originate from a study of blood T cell repertoires in COVID-19. Profiled with immunoSEQ multiplex PCR; TCRdb holds only in-frame clones, not every one. The sample lists approximately 250,000 clones; around 88% were seen once. The specimen was peripheral blood. The TCR comes from a woman at least 80 years old with COVID-19, enrolled during active disease.

The CDR3 sequence: CASSPSGHQETQYF. The CDR3 DNA follows: TGTGCCAGCAGTCCAAGCGGACACCAAGAGACCCAGTACTTC. The rearrangement uses TRBV28 and TRBJ2-5; TRBD2 might be the D (5 bases). Germline assignment: CDR1 MDHEN and CDR2 SYDVKM. V was pared by 5 bases and J by 0 bases, with 10 bases between. The CDR3 is 14 residues long.